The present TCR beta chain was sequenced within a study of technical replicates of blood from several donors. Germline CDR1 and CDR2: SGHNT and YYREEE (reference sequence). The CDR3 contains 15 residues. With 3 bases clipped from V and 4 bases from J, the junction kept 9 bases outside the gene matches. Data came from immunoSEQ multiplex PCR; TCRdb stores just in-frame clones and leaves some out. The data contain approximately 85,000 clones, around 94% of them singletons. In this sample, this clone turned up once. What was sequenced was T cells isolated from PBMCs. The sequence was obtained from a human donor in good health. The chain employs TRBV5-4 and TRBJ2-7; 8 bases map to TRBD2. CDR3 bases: TGTGCCAGCAGCTCGTCGACTAGCGCCGTATACGAGCAGTACTTC. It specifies CASSSSTSAVYEQYF.